Sequencing of this T cell receptor (beta chain) was carried out in a study of metastatic and nonmetastatic thyroid tumors. Concerning this clone itself: Its antigen is currently unknown.

The CDR3 contains 13 residues. Germline V gene sequence: CDR1 MNHEY, CDR2 SVGAGI. With 2 bases removed from V and 4 bases from J, the gap between germline ends came to 8 bases. TCRdb used MiXCR to call clones anew from the PCR reads. The sample lists 35,000 to 45,000 clones; 3.2% were seen once. No treatment had been given to any patient before thyroid surgery. Overall study results and limits: Benign nodules reportedly had significantly lower TCR beta diversity than malignant thyroid tumors in blood and tumor.

The gene calls are TRBV6-5 and TRBJ1-2; D unresolved. Sequenced material: blood. The sequence was collected from a female donor with papillary thyroid cancer or a benign thyroid nodule (not recorded which). Some clones in this sample may be carry-over from other donors' samples. The CDR3 reads CASSYGRGYGYTF. Written as DNA, the CDR3 is TGTGCCAGCAGTTACGGGAGAGGCTATGGCTACACCTTC.